This T cell receptor (beta chain) was recorded in a study of T cell clonotyping in hematopoietic cell transplantation. J was trimmed by 0 bases and V by 8 bases; bases with no gene match: 2. CDR3 length equals 13 residues. Germline V gene sequence: CDR1 MNHEY, CDR2 SVGAGI. Recipients were bled about 28 days pretransplant and at posttransplant days 30, 100, 180. Repertoires were generated with immunoSEQ multiplex PCR, while TCRdb's copy carries only in-frame clones and drops some. The table records about 14,000 clones, approximately 95% of them present only once. Comment on this clone: Its antigen remains unknown.

General study findings and limits: CD4 and CD8 repertoire contributions could not be separated without sorting. Broader posttransplant TCR repertoire diversity was predicted by graft donor and pretransplant recipient Inverse Simpson Index values.

The genes are TRBV6-5 and TRBJ1-1; 8 bases are shared with TRBD1. The specimen was PBMCs, collected 30 days after allogeneic stem cell transplant. The source of this sequence is a male patient between 60 and 69 years old who had an allogeneic stem cell transplant from an unrelated donor, so the T cells may come from the graft donor. Some clones in this sample may be carry-over from other donors' samples. The CDR3 loop is CASLTGVNTEAFF. CDR3 DNA: TGTGCCAGCTTGACAGGGGTGAACACTGAAGCTTTCTTT.